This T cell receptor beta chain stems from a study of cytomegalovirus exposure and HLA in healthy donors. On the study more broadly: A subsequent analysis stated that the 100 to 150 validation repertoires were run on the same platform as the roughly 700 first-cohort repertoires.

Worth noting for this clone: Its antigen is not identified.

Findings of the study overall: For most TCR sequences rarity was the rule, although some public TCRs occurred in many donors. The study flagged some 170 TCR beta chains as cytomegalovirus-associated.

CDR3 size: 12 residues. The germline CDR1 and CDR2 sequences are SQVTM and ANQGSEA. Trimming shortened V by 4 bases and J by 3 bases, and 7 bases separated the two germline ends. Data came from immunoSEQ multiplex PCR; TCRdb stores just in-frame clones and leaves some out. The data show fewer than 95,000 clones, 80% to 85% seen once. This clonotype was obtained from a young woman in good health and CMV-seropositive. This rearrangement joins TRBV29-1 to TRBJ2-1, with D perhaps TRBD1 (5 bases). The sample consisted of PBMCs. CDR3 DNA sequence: TGCAGCGTTGGGGGCATCTACAATGAGCAGTTCTTC. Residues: CSVGGIYNEQFF.